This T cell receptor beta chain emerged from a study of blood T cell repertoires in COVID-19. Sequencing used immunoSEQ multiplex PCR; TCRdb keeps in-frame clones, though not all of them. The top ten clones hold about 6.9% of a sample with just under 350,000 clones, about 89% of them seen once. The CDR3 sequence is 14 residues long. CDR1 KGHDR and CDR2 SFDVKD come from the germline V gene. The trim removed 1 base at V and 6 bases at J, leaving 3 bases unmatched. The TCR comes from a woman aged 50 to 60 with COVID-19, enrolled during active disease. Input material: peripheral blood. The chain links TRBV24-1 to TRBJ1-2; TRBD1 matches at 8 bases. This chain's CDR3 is CATSDFPTGDGYTF. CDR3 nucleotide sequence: TGTGCCACCAGTGATTTTCCGACAGGGGATGGCTACACCTTC.